This T cell receptor beta chain was sequenced in a study of tumor-infiltrating lymphocytes in primary liver carcinoma. Study-wide background: The five patients, who were men and women, ranged in age from 30 to 69 years. Notes on the study in general: Tumor samples exhibited a significantly greater top-250-clone fraction than blood samples (p = 0.039). Left bulk and unsorted, the samples did not allow CD4+ and CD8+ repertoires to be compared.

The researchers obtained blood RNA from unsorted whole blood and also extracted germline DNA. The researchers drew 3.5 to 4.5 milliliters of peripheral blood before surgery. Making TCR beta cDNA involved approximately 530 ng total RNA and a constant-region primer. ARM-PCR was slightly modified, and three nested multiplex PCR rounds with it gave rise to the TCR beta libraries. A single record per CDR3 protein comes from TCRdb applying MiXCR to the multiplex PCR reads. The sample lists fewer than 350,000 distinct CDR3 sequences, roughly 60% occurring once. Of note for this clonotype: Its antigen is unidentified.

Sequencing used peripheral blood. The clonotype originates from a man aged 35-49 years with primary liver carcinoma and hepatitis B virus infection.

In nucleotides, the CDR3 is TGTGCCAGCAGTCTTAATCCGGGGCTAGCGGGAGGCCCCTCTGGGGCCAACGTCCTGACTTTC. Encoded protein: CASSLNPGLAGGPSGANVLTF. This chain links TRBV28 with TRBJ2-6; 11 nucleotides agree with TRBD2. With 5 bases clipped from V and 0 bases from J, the junction kept 15 bases outside the gene matches. This CDR3 spans 21 amino acids. Germline loops: CDR1 MDHEN, CDR2 SYDVKM.